This TCR beta chain came from a study of cytomegalovirus exposure and HLA in healthy donors. Broader study findings: Segments of the TCR beta V type were, in most cases, productive about 90% or about 30% of the time in an earlier analysis.

The PCR employed 60 Vbeta primers together with 13 Jbeta primers. Assay: immunoSEQ multiplex PCR; the TCRdb copy retains only in-frame clones and omits some. The profile shows 210,000 or so clones, approximately 84% of them singletons. This CDR3 region has 13 residues. V lost 6 bases, J lost 4 bases, and 12 bases lay in between. Looked up from germline, CDR1 is LNHDA and CDR2 is SQIVND (reference sequence). This clone turned up a few times. Its antigen is still unknown. The rearrangement joins TRBV19 to TRBJ1-1; D not resolved. The origin of this receptor is a girl under 10 years old in good health and CMV-seronegative. The specimen sequenced was PBMCs. CDR3 bases: TGTGCCAGTAGGAAGCTCAGCGGCACTGAAGCTTTCTTT. Translated, it gives CASRKLSGTEAFF.